This T cell receptor beta chain was sequenced during a study of blood T cell repertoires in COVID-19. About the research overall: The study drew acute and convalescent COVID-19 samples from the United States, Italy and Spain.

Clones were sequenced by immunoSEQ multiplex PCR, and TCRdb holds only the in-frame ones, with some missing. The repertoire has 150,000 to 160,000 clones, roughly 80% of them found once; the top ten carry under 2%. Per the germline V gene, CDR1 is GTSNPN and CDR2 is SVGIG (reference sequence). The trim removed 3 bases at V and 3 bases at J, leaving 10 bases unmatched. The length of the CDR3 is 16 residues. This chain joins TRBV30 and TRBJ2-1; 8 bases align to TRBD2. The sequencing input was peripheral blood. This receptor was obtained from a man at least 80 years old with acute or convalescent COVID-19. CDR3 bases: TGTGCCTGGAGAGGGACGGGGGGGATAATCTACAATGAGCAGTTCTTC. It codes for CAWRGTGGIIYNEQFF. Full variable domain (outside the CDR3, taken from reference TRBV30 and TRBJ2-1): SQTIHQWPATLVQPVGSPLSLECTVEGTSNPNLYWYRQAAGRGLQLLFYSVGIGQISSEVPQNLSASRPQDRQFILSSKKLLLSDSGFYLCAWRGTGGIIYNEQFFGPGTRLTVL.